These 5 T cell receptor beta chains originate from one sample sequenced in a study of cytomegalovirus exposure and HLA in healthy donors (dated by TCRdb to the late 2010s). The library was produced with the immunoSEQ multiplex PCR assay. For the multiplex PCR, a mixture combining 60 forward primers for TCR Vbeta segments and 13 reverse primers for TCR Jbeta segments was used. The clones in this table, taken by TCRdb from immuneACCESS, are in-frame only. Not every clone is retained; where verified, under half of the shortfall comes from an unresolved V gene, and the cause of the rest is unknown. This sample has about 83,000 clones in its table, and 78% of those were observed once. Jointly, the top ten make up almost 6% of the sample. The material sequenced was PBMCs. Receptors originate from a man aged 18 to 30 in good health and CMV-seropositive.

J is TRBJ1-5 and V is TRBV18; D remains ambiguous. Germline CDR1 is KGHSH and CDR2 is LQKENI. V was clipped by 2 bases and J by 4 bases, with 9 bases between them. The CDR3 totals 14 residues. This chain's CDR3 is CASSPYFGNQPQHF. CDR3 sequence (DNA): TGTGCCAGCTCACCATATTTCGGGAATCAGCCCCAGCATTTT.

The gene calls are TRBV10-3 and TRBJ1-1; 8 bases agree with TRBD1. Unmatched junction bases numbered 20, after V lost 10 bases and J lost 1 base. This CDR3 region has 18 residues. Germline V CDR1 and CDR2: ENHRY, SYGVKD. CDR3 sequence reads: CATQRDRPVLPENTEAFF. The CDR3 DNA is TGTGCCACTCAGAGGGACAGGCCCGTTTTGCCCGAGAACACTGAAGCTTTCTTT.

This clone appeared a single time. The chain employs TRBV6-5 and TRBJ2-7; 9 bases line up with TRBD2. CDR1 and CDR2 (germline): MNHEY, SVGAGI. V gave up 2 bases and J gave up 6 bases; unmatched junction bases: 8. The CDR3 is made up of 15 amino acids. As DNA, the CDR3 is TGTGCCAGCAGTTACAATCCCGGGACTAGCTCCGAGCAGTACTTC. Its protein product is CASSYNPGTSSEQYF.

The chain employs TRBV4-2 and TRBJ2-1, with 16 bases aligning to TRBD2. The CDR3 has 17 amino acids. Germline CDR1 reads LGHNA; CDR2 reads YNFKEQ. With 0 bases clipped from V and 7 bases from J, the junction kept 3 bases outside the gene matches. This chain's CDR3 is CASSQEGTSGRENEQFF. CDR3 sequence (DNA): TGTGCCAGCAGCCAAGAAGGGACTAGCGGGAGGGAAAATGAGCAGTTCTTC.

This chain links TRBV11-2 with TRBJ2-7, with 8 bases aligning to TRBD2. J was trimmed by 6 bases and V by 5 bases; bases with no gene match: 3. From germline, CDR1 is SGHAT and CDR2 FQNNGV. The CDR3 is made up of 12 amino acids. CDR3 sequence: CASSPSGSEQYF. The CDR3 nucleotides read TGTGCCAGCAGCCCGAGCGGGAGCGAGCAGTACTTC.